Listed here are 16 T cell receptor beta chains from one sample, sequenced in a study of Ad26.COV2.S vaccination and SARS-CoV-2 variants. Measured with immunoSEQ multiplex PCR; TCRdb has only the in-frame clones, and not every one. Counted here are 300,000 to 400,000 clones, around 86% occurring once; the ten biggest clones make up around 3.6%. Sample treatment: approximately 18 received Ad26.COV2.S at low or high dose, single or two shots; 5 received placebo; per-sample allocation not given. Sampling happened 63 days after the first vaccine or placebo injection. The sample in question was peripheral blood, obtained in a trial of Ad26.COV2.S vaccine versus placebo. The receptors shown here come from a person between 18 and 65 years old who received the Ad26.COV2.S COVID-19 vaccine or a placebo.

The count of this clone is one. Other DNA sequences in the sample encode the same CDR3. CDR3: CASSVGTSSYNEQFF. CDR3 sequence (DNA): TGTGCCAGCAGCGTAGGAACCAGCTCCTACAATGAGCAGTTCTTC. V usage is TRBV9 and J usage is TRBJ2-1, with D hard to call. The CDR3 covers 15 residues. V was cut by 0 bases and J by 0 bases, with 7 bases left in between. Germline CDR1 and CDR2: SGDLS and YYNGEE. Based on the CDR3 plus reference TRBV9 and TRBJ2-1, the full variable domain is DSGVTQTPKHLITATGQRVTLRCSPRSGDLSVYWYQQSLDQGLQFLIQYYNGEERAKGNILERFSAQQFPDLHSELNLSSLELGDSALYFCASSVGTSSYNEQFFGPGTRLTVL.

The CDR3 sequence: CASSPRIDSPNEKLFF. CDR3 DNA: TGTGCCAGCAGCCCTAGAATTGACAGCCCTAATGAAAAACTGTTTTTT. The rearrangement links TRBV11-2 to TRBJ1-4, with D possibly matching TRBD1 (5 bases). The CDR3 loop spans 16 amino acids. The V gene's germline CDR1 is SGHAT and CDR2 FQNNGV. Trimming removed 5 bases from V and 3 bases from J, with 16 bases in between.

This clone has a single count. This rearrangement joins TRBV9 to TRBJ1-6; D gene ambiguous. The CDR3 spans 15 residues. Germline CDR1 reads SGDLS; CDR2 reads YYNGEE. Trimming pared 4 bases from V and 6 bases from J, leaving 14 bases between. Here the CDR3 reads CASSPVAGANSPLHF. CDR3 bases: TGTGCCAGCAGCCCGGTTGCAGGAGCTAATTCACCCCTCCACTTT.

The J gene is TRBJ2-5, the V gene TRBV5-6; TRBD2 matches 9 bases. The germline gives CDR1 SGHDT, CDR2 YYEEEE. The junction had 7 bases not matched to a gene; V was cut back by 5 bases and J by 5 bases. The CDR3 is 14 residues long. The CDR3 DNA follows: TGTGCCAGCAGTGAGCAGCGGGGGGCGGAGACCCAGTACTTC. Its translation: CASSEQRGAETQYF.

The rearrangement joins TRBV7-9 to TRBJ1-2; 10 bases line up with TRBD1. The CDR3 has 15 amino acids. Germline-derived CDR1 and CDR2 are SEHNR and FQNEAQ (reference sequence). V shed 4 bases and J 6 bases; nucleotides not matched to a gene: 8. The CDR3 is CASSSLPGTGDGYTF. The CDR3 DNA reads TGTGCCAGCAGCTCGTTGCCCGGGACAGGGGATGGCTACACCTTC.

A word on this clone: This CDR3 is also generated by other DNA sequences in the sample. The chain recombines TRBV19 with TRBJ2-7; 8 nucleotides agree with TRBD1. Trimming removed 4 bases from V and 2 bases from J; junction bases left unmatched: 4. Germline V gene lookup returns CDR1 LNHDA and CDR2 SQIVND (reference sequence). The CDR3 is made up of 14 amino acids. The CDR3 loop reads CASSTTGATYEQYF. The CDR3 nucleotides read TGTGCCAGTAGTACGACAGGGGCTACCTACGAGCAGTACTTC.

The V call is TRBV7-2, the J call TRBJ1-6; 8 bases map to TRBD1. CDR1 is SGHTA, CDR2 FQGNSA, per germline. With 5 bases clipped from V and 10 bases from J, the junction kept 10 bases outside the gene matches. The CDR3 has 15 residues. As DNA, the CDR3 is TGTGCCAGCAGCGCTCAACAGGGGGTATGGTCACCCCTCCACTTT. Protein product: CASSAQQGVWSPLHF.

This chain connects TRBV5-1 to TRBJ2-7; TRBD1 might be the D (6 bases). The CDR3 sequence is 12 residues long. Germline CDR1 SGHRS, CDR2 YFSETQ. V lost 10 bases and J lost 3, with 14 bases in between. The CDR3 reads CALQGSLYEQYF. As DNA, the CDR3 is TGCGCCCTACAGGGTTCCCTCTACGAGCAGTACTTC. Looking up the rest from reference TRBV5-1 and TRBJ2-7 gives the full variable domain: KAGVTQTPRYLIKTRGQQVTLSCSPISGHRSVSWYQQTPGQGLQFLFEYFSETQRNKGNFPGRFSGRQFSNSRSEMNVSTLELGDSALYLCALQGSLYEQYFGPGTRLTVT.

V usage is TRBV11-1 and J usage is TRBJ2-4; D tentatively fits TRBD1 or TRBD2 (5 bases each). V dropped 0 bases and J dropped 0 bases, with 12 bases sitting between them. This CDR3 has 17 residues. In germline, CDR1 is SGHAT, CDR2 FQDESV (reference sequence). CDR3 DNA sequence: TGTGCCAGCAGCTTAGCTCCCAGGGAGATAGCCAAAAACATTCAGTACTTC. This gives the protein CASSLAPREIAKNIQYF.

The chain has TRBV9 and TRBJ2-1; D is possibly TRBD2 (5 bases). Looked up from germline, CDR1 is SGDLS and CDR2 is YYNGEE. The CDR3 loop spans 15 amino acids. V lost 4 bases, J lost 1 base, and 12 bases lay in between. The CDR3 here is CASSPRSGSYNEQFF. The CDR3 coding sequence is TGTGCCAGCAGCCCGAGGTCGGGGTCCTACAATGAGCAGTTCTTC.

This chain joins TRBV29-1 and TRBJ2-7; the D is unclear. The CDR3 loop spans 11 amino acids. Trimming removed 4 bases from V and 5 bases from J, with 9 bases in between. Per the germline V gene, CDR1 is SQVTM and CDR2 is ANQGSEA. Here the CDR3 reads CSVVYGDEQYF. The CDR3 region has the DNA TGCAGCGTTGTATATGGGGACGAGCAGTACTTC.

This rearrangement joins TRBV24-1 to TRBJ2-2; D is unresolved. CDR1 and CDR2 from the germline V gene are KGHDR and SFDVKD. This CDR3 is 16 amino acids long. V was pared by 2 bases and J by 4 bases, with 13 bases between. The CDR3 DNA is TGTGCCACCAGTGATTCACAGAAAGGCGCCACCGGGGAGCTGTTTTTT. Translating gives CATSDSQKGATGELFF.

The chain recombines TRBV7-8 with TRBJ2-3; 9 bases map to TRBD2. J gave up 2 bases and V 2 bases, and 5 bases lay outside the gene matches. The CDR3 runs to 16 residues. The V gene's germline CDR1 is SGHVS and CDR2 FQNEAQ. Here the CDR3 DNA reads TGTGCCAGCAGCTTACGGGTAGCGGGGGCCACAGATACGCAGTATTTT. It codes for CASSLRVAGATDTQYF.

This rearrangement joins TRBV18 to TRBJ2-3; TRBD2 matches 12 bases. Germline CDR1 KGHSH, CDR2 LQKENI. Losses at the gene ends were 3 bases for V and 6 bases for J; bases not matched to a gene: 7. The CDR3 runs to 16 residues. CDR3 DNA sequence: TGTGCCAGCTCACCGACTAGCGGGGGCAACTGGGATACGCAGTATTTT. Translating it yields CASSPTSGGNWDTQYF.

This chain joins TRBV7-6 and TRBJ1-6, with D possibly being TRBD1 (5 bases). V was shortened by 6 bases and J by 0 bases, with 9 bases between the two germline ends. The CDR3 covers 15 residues. CDR1 is SGHVS and CDR2 is FNYEAQ in the germline V gene. CDR3 sequence reads: CASREDSSYNSPLHF. CDR3 sequence (DNA): TGTGCCAGCAGAGAAGACAGCTCCTATAATTCACCCCTCCACTTT.

This sequence joins TRBV12-3 or TRBV12-4 and TRBJ2-1, with D possibly TRBD1 on 5 matching bases. The CDR3 is made up of 13 amino acids. The V gene lost 6 bases and the J gene lost 9 bases, with 15 bases spanning the gap. CDR3 loop: CASSLQEVGEQFF. CDR3 bases: TGTGCCAGCAGCCTACAGGAAGTCGGTGAGCAGTTCTTC.